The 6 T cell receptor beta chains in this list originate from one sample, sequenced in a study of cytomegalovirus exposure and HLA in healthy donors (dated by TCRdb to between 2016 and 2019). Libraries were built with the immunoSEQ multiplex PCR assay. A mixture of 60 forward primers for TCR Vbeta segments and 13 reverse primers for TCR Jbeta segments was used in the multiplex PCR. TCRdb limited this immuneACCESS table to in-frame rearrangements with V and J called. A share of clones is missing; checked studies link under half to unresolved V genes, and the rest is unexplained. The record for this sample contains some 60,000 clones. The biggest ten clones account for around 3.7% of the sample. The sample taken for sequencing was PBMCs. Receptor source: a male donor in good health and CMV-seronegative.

In DNA form, the CDR3 reads TGTGCCAGCAGCCCTTCCCCCGGGGTTACTAATGAAAAACTGTTTTTT. Amino acids: CASSPSPGVTNEKLFF. V usage is TRBV7-9 and J usage is TRBJ1-4, with no clear D. V shed 5 bases and J shed 2 bases, with 15 bases lying between them. The V gene's germline CDR1 is SEHNR and CDR2 FQNEAQ (reference sequence). This CDR3 is 16 amino acids long. The full variable domain, with the rest looked up from reference TRBV7-9 and TRBJ1-4, is DTGVSQNPRHKITKRGQNVTFRCDPISEHNRLYWYRQTLGQGPEFLTYFQNEAQLEKSRLLSDRFSAERPKGSFSTLEIQRTEQGDSAMYLCASSPSPGVTNEKLFFGSGTQLSVL.

DNA for the CDR3: TGCAGCGTGCAAAGCCGGGACAGACAAAAACTGTTTTTT. The encoded protein is CSVQSRDRQKLFF. The gene calls are TRBV29-1 and TRBJ1-4; 7 nucleotides line up with TRBD1. J gave up 9 bases and V 6 bases, and 10 bases lay outside the gene matches. The germline CDR1 and CDR2 sequences are SQVTM and ANQGSEA. The CDR3 length is 13 residues.

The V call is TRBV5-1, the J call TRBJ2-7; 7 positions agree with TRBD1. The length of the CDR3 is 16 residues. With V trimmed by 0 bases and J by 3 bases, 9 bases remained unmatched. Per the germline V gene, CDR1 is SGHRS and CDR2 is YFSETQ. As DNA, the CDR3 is TGCGCCAGCAGCTTGGGAACGCCGGGACAGCGCTACGAGCAGTACTTC. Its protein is CASSLGTPGQRYEQYF.

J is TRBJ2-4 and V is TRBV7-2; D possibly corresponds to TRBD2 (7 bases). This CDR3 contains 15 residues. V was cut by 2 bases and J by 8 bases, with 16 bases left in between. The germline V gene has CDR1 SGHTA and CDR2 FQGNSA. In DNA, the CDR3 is TGTGCCAGCAGCTTAAGGGGGGGACAAGGAGACATTCAGTACTTC. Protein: CASSLRGGQGDIQYF.

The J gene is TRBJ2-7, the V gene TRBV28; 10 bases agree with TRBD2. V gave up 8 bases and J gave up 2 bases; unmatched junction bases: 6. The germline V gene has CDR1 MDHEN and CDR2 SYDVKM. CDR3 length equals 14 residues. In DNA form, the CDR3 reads TGTGCCAGCCTGACTAGCGGGCCTACCTACGAGCAGTACTTC. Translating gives CASLTSGPTYEQYF.

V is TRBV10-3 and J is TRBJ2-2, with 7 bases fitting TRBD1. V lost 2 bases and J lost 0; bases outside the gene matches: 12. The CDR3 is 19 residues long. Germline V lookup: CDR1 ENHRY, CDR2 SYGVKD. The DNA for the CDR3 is TGTGCCATCAGTGAGCCTTCGACAGGGAAGGGCTCGAACACCGGGGAGCTGTTTTTT. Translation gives CAISEPSTGKGSNTGELFF.